The entry that follows covers one T cell receptor beta chain sequence. The antigen is not known. Germline V gene sequence: CDR1 GTSNPN, CDR2 SVGIG (reference sequence). Trimming removed 3 bases at V and 0 bases at J, with 12 bases between. The CDR3 totals 15 residues. The source of the sample is a study of blood T cells in healthy people across ages. Points from the study as a whole: In older individuals, TCR beta diversity per million T cells was lower, falling roughly linearly with age.

A sample-barcoded 5' primer and a J-beta primer mix were used in a second PCR of roughly 7 to 11 cycles. TCRdb re-called the 5' RACE reads through MiXCR, storing one row per CDR3 protein. Among 650,000 to 700,000 distinct CDR3 sequences listed, 52% were seen once. The chain joins TRBV30 to TRBJ1-5; D unclear. The clonotype originates from a woman older than 75 in good health. Sequencing was performed on blood. The DNA for the CDR3 is TGTGCCTGGAGCGGCAGGATCTTTAGCAATCAGCCCCAGCATTTT. Residues: CAWSGRIFSNQPQHF.